This is a list of T cell receptor beta chains from one sample in a study of cytomegalovirus exposure and HLA in healthy donors. This table comes from immunoSEQ multiplex PCR, and its TCRdb copy is limited to in-frame clones, with some not included. The data hold around 120,000 clones, with approximately 80% observed a single time. Sample: PBMCs. The receptors were sampled from a middle-aged woman in good health and CMV-seronegative. Both conserved end residues are part of each CDR3. D genes are given only for firm matches. Rows give clone size only sometimes, using once, few, many, or a class for an expanded clone.

TRBV27	TRBJ2-3	TRBD2	few	TGTGCCAGCAGTCCGTCAAGGCGGGGGGGCATAGATACGCAGTATTTT	CASSPSRRGGIDTQYF
TRBV2	TRBJ2-3	TRBD2	NA	TGTGCCAGCAGTGAGATACTAGCGGGGGACCCAGATACGCAGTATTTT	CASSEILAGDPDTQYF
TRBV19	TRBJ1-2	TRBD1	NA	TGTGCCAGTAGTGTGACCGGGACAGAGGGCTACACCTTC	CASSVTGTEGYTF
TRBV19	TRBJ1-2	NA	NA	TGTGCCACCCTATCCCCAGGGAAGGACTATGGCTACACCTTC	CATLSPGKDYGYTF
TRBV7-2	TRBJ1-2	NA	NA	TGTGCCAGCAGCCCAAGTAAGGGGATCCGCGGCTACACCTTC	CASSPSKGIRGYTF
TRBV23-1	TRBJ2-5	NA	NA	TGCGCCAGCAACGGGGTGTCCCAGTACTTC	CASNGVSQYF
TRBV6-1	TRBJ1-6	NA	once	TGTGCCAGCCATTTAAGTAGCTCCTATAATTCACCCCTCCACTTT	CASHLSSSYNSPLHF
TRBV7-8	TRBJ2-3	NA	NA	TGTGCCAGCAGCTATCCGAGGGCGGATACGCAGTATTTT	CASSYPRADTQYF
TRBV10-3	TRBJ1-1	NA	NA	TGTGCCATCAGTGAGTCGAGTACTGAAGCTTTCTTT	CAISESSTEAFF
TRBV6-6	TRBJ1-5	NA	NA	TGTGCCAGACCCAGGCTAGGAGGGGCGAGGGATCAGCCCCAGCATTTT	CARPRLGGARDQPQHF
TRBV19	TRBJ2-1	TRBD2	NA	TGTGCCAGTTCCCGACTAGCGGGATTTAGCTCCTACAATGAGCAGTTCTTC	CASSRLAGFSSYNEQFF
TRBV7-2	TRBJ2-5	TRBD2	NA	TGTGCCAGCAGCGAAACGACTAGCGGGACCTACCAAGAGACCCAGTACTTC	CASSETTSGTYQETQYF
TRBV7-9	TRBJ2-4	TRBD2	NA	TGTGCCAGCAGCTCGGGACTAGCGGCCGAGGAGGGACAGTACTTC	CASSSGLAAEEGQYF
TRBV7-9	TRBJ2-5	TRBD2	few	TGTGCCAGCATACTGGGGGGGTCGGGAGGAGAGACCCAGTACTTC	CASILGGSGGETQYF
TRBV10-3	TRBJ2-2	NA	NA	TGTGCCATCAGTGGTGGACAGTGGACCGGGGAGCTGTTTTTT	CAISGGQWTGELFF
TRBV7-9	TRBJ1-5	NA	once	TGTGCCAGCAGCTTATCGCAGGGCCAGGGGCCCCAGCATTTT	CASSLSQGQGPQHF
TRBV15	TRBJ2-2	TRBD2	NA	TGTGCCACCAGCAGAGGGGAGGGACGTGACACCGGGGAGCTGTTTTTT	CATSRGEGRDTGELFF
TRBV5-6	TRBJ2-5	TRBD1	NA	TGTGCCAGCAGCGCCGGACAGGGAGGAGAGACCCAGTACTTC	CASSAGQGGETQYF
TRBV28	TRBJ1-5	NA	few	TGTGCCAGCATCCCCCGGGTGAGCAATCAGCCCCAGCATTTT	CASIPRVSNQPQHF
TRBV27	TRBJ1-5	NA	NA	TGTGCCAGCCGGGAGGGAGGGTTATCTTATCAGCCCCAGCATTTT	CASREGGLSYQPQHF
TRBV27	TRBJ1-2	TRBD1	once	TGTGCCAGCACCGGCGGACAGGGGGTAGGAGGCTACACCTTC	CASTGGQGVGGYTF
TRBV28	TRBJ2-7	TRBD1	NA	TGTGCCACAGGACAGGGAGCGTACGAGCAGTACTTC	CATGQGAYEQYF
TRBV2	TRBJ2-7	TRBD1	once	TGTGCCAGCAGTGAAACGGACAGGGGGAATTACGAGCAGTACTTC	CASSETDRGNYEQYF
TRBV7-6	TRBJ2-1	NA	NA	TGTGCCAGCAGCTTCGACTACTACAATGAGCAGTTCTTC	CASSFDYYNEQFF
TRBV5-1	TRBJ2-5	NA	NA	TGCGCCAGCAGCTTGGCCACCGGGACAACCCAAGAGACCCAGTACTTC	CASSLATGTTQETQYF
TRBV7-2	TRBJ2-3	TRBD2	NA	TGTGCCAGCAGCTTAGTGGGGACTAGCGGGGGGGCGACAGATACGCAGTATTTT	CASSLVGTSGGATDTQYF
TRBV2	TRBJ2-5	NA	NA	TGTGCCAGCAGTGTCACACGGGGAGAACAAGAGACCCAGTACTTC	CASSVTRGEQETQYF
TRBV28	TRBJ1-5	TRBD1	NA	TGTGCCAGCAGCCCACGACAGGGTTGGCAGCCCCAGCATTTT	CASSPRQGWQPQHF
TRBV5-5	TRBJ1-2	NA	NA	TGTGCCAGCAGCTTATCGCAGGGCGGAATTGGGGTGTATGGCTACACCTTC	CASSLSQGGIGVYGYTF
TRBV18	TRBJ1-2	NA	NA	TGTGCCAGCTCACCCACCAGGGAGGCCTATGGCTACACCTTC	CASSPTREAYGYTF
TRBV6-8	TRBJ1-2	NA	NA	TGTGCCAGCAGCCACCGACAAAATGGCTACACCTTC	CASSHRQNGYTF
TRBV10-1	TRBJ1-4	NA	NA	TGCGCCAGCAGTGAGTCGGGGCCGATGGAGGAAAAACTGTTTTTT	CASSESGPMEEKLFF
TRBV7-8	TRBJ2-2	NA	NA	TGTGCCAGCAGCTTAGGCAGGGGGGAGCTGTTTTTT	CASSLGRGELFF
TRBV18	TRBJ1-1	TRBD1	NA	TGTGCCAGCTCACCACCTCCGGGACAGGGCTCTGAAGCTTTCTTT	CASSPPPGQGSEAFF
TRBV9	TRBJ2-7	NA	NA	TGTGCCAGCAGCGTAGTGAGCGACCCCTCCCCCTACGAGCAGTACTTC	CASSVVSDPSPYEQYF
TRBV11-2	TRBJ1-1	NA	few	TGTGCCAGCAGATCACCGGGGGGCACTGAAGCTTTCTTT	CASRSPGGTEAFF
TRBV5-1	TRBJ2-1	TRBD2	NA	TGCGCCAGCAGCTCATTGCCGGGGACTAGCGGGGGGTACAGCAGGTACAATGAGCAGTTCTTC	CASSSLPGTSGGYSRYNEQFF
TRBV5-8	TRBJ1-4	TRBD1	few	TGTGCCAGCAGCTTGACACGGGACAGTGAACTGTTTTTT	CASSLTRDSELFF
TRBV7-9	TRBJ2-5	TRBD2	NA	TGTGCCAGCAGCTTAGGATTGACGGGAGGGGACCAAGAGACCCAGTACTTC	CASSLGLTGGDQETQYF
TRBV9	TRBJ2-7	NA	NA	TGTGCCAGCAGCGTAGCGCCACAAAAATCCTACGAGCAGTACTTC	CASSVAPQKSYEQYF
TRBV6-6	TRBJ2-3	TRBD1	NA	TGTGCCAGCAGTTACTCAACAGGGGTTAGCACAGATACGCAGTATTTT	CASSYSTGVSTDTQYF
TRBV11-2	TRBJ2-7	TRBD1	medium-sized	TGTGCCAGCAGCTTAGTTCCCGGGACAGGGTCCTACGAGCAGTACTTC	CASSLVPGTGSYEQYF
TRBV19	TRBJ2-1	TRBD2	few	TGTGCCAGTAGACTTGGGACGACTAGCGCGGTAAATGAGCAGTTCTTC	CASRLGTTSAVNEQFF
TRBV29-1	TRBJ2-7	NA	few	TGCAGCGCATTCGGAAGCGAGGAGGCCTACGAGCAGTACTTC	CSAFGSEEAYEQYF
TRBV5-8	TRBJ2-3	TRBD2	NA	TGTGCCAGCAGCCTCTCACTAGCGCGGAGCACAGATACGCAGTATTTT	CASSLSLARSTDTQYF
TRBV28	TRBJ2-7	NA	NA	TGTGCCAGCAGTACCGCCGGGTCTAGCTCCTACGAGCAGTACTTC	CASSTAGSSSYEQYF
TRBV5-6	TRBJ2-1	TRBD2	NA	TGTGCCAGCAGCTTGTTTGCGGGGGGGCCCTACAATGAGCAGTTCTTC	CASSLFAGGPYNEQFF
TRBV7-9	TRBJ1-2	TRBD1	NA	TGTGCCAGCAGCTTCAAGTCCGGGACAGCCTATTCCCCTAACTATGGCTACACCTTC	CASSFKSGTAYSPNYGYTF
TRBV2	TRBJ2-2	TRBD1	NA	TGTGCCTTCCGGGACAGGGGAACCGGGGAGCTGTTTTTT	CAFRDRGTGELFF
TRBV2	TRBJ2-5	TRBD1	few	TGTGCCAGCACCCGGGACAGGGTGGAGACCCAGTACTTC	CASTRDRVETQYF
TRBV10-3	TRBJ2-7	TRBD1	NA	TGTGCCACCGCCCGGGACAGGGATGGGTACGAGCAGTACTTC	CATARDRDGYEQYF
TRBV14	TRBJ2-7	TRBD2	NA	TGTGCCAGCAGCCGATCCGGGACTAGCTTCTTCGGGGCCTACGAGCAGTACTTC	CASSRSGTSFFGAYEQYF
TRBV19	TRBJ1-2	NA	NA	TGTGCCAGTAGTATAGACCCGGCCAGGGTCTATGGCTACACCTTC	CASSIDPARVYGYTF